The 20 T cell receptor beta chains presented below share a single source sample, sequenced in a study of blood T cell repertoires in COVID-19 (TCRdb year 2020). Libraries came from the immunoSEQ multiplex PCR assay. In TCRdb, the immuneACCESS table is reduced to in-frame sequences with V and J assigned. These tables do not hold every clone; where another copy was compared, an unresolved V gene accounts for under half, and the others remain unexplained. For this sample the table gives roughly 240,000 clones, of which roughly 83% were detected only once. Together, the top ten hold about 2.1% of the sample. The sample consisted of PBMCs or T cells enriched from blood (not recorded which). The receptors originated from a woman in her forties or fifties who had recovered from COVID-19.

Concerning this clone itself: The junction does not match germline at one end; this may be a read error. The chain's CDR3 is CASSLYGDSNEQFF. The CDR3 nucleotides are TGTGCTAGCAGCTTATACGGGGATTCCAATGAGCAGTTCTTC. V usage is TRBV7-7 and J usage is TRBJ2-1; possibly TRBD2 for D (5 bases). Germline-derived CDR1 and CDR2 are SSHAT and FNYEAQ (reference sequence). The CDR3 is made up of 14 amino acids.

The chain employs TRBV5-1 and TRBJ1-2; the match to TRBD1 covers 9 bases. This CDR3 comprises 14 residues. After removal of 0 bases from V and 7 bases from J, the junction contained 4 bases not matched to a gene. CDR1 is SGHRS, CDR2 YFSETQ, per germline. DNA of the CDR3: TGCGCCAGCAGCTTGGACAGGGGGCGTCGTGGCTACACCTTC. Translation gives CASSLDRGRRGYTF.

This clone has only one observation. The gene calls are TRBV7-2 and TRBJ1-2; 8 nucleotides align to TRBD1. This CDR3 is 16 amino acids long. Germline CDR1 reads SGHTA; CDR2 reads FQGNSA. With 0 bases clipped from V and 8 bases from J, the junction kept 11 bases outside the gene matches. The CDR3 DNA follows: TGTGCCAGCAGCTTAGCCCGGGGACAGGTCGCGCGGGGCTACACCTTC. It specifies CASSLARGQVARGYTF.

This chain joins TRBV6-5 and TRBJ1-1, with 8 bases lining up with TRBD1. CDR1 and CDR2 from the germline V gene are MNHEY and SVGAGI. There are 15 residues in the CDR3. J gave up 4 bases and V 6 bases, and 10 bases lay outside the gene matches. The CDR3 nucleotides read TGTGCCAGCAGACCGGACAGGGTGGGGGGCACTGAAGCTTTCTTT. Amino acids: CASRPDRVGGTEAFF.

The chain combines TRBV5-5 with TRBJ2-7, with D possibly matching TRBD2 (7 bases). V was cut by 0 bases and J by 9 bases, with 22 bases left in between. This CDR3 has 16 amino acids. Germline V gene lookup returns CDR1 SGHKS and CDR2 YYEKEE (reference sequence). The CDR3 protein is CASSLDGGQGAAGQYF. Written as DNA, the CDR3 is TGTGCCAGCAGCTTGGACGGGGGGCAGGGAGCGGCCGGGCAGTACTTC.

This clone was found once. This CDR3 is CASSLPTIEAFF. CDR3 sequence (DNA): TGTGCCAGCAGTTTACCGACAATTGAAGCTTTCTTT. The V gene is TRBV28, the J gene TRBJ1-1; D is uncertain. With 2 bases removed from V and 7 bases from J, the gap between germline ends came to 8 bases. The germline gives CDR1 MDHEN, CDR2 SYDVKM. The CDR3 length is 12 residues. Based on the CDR3 plus reference TRBV28 and TRBJ1-1, the full variable domain is DVKVTQSSRYLVKRTGEKVFLECVQDMDHENMFWYRQDPGLGLRLIYFSYDVKMKEKGDIPEGYSVSREKKERFSLILESASTNQTSMYLCASSLPTIEAFFGQGTRLTVV.

The V call is TRBV28, the J call TRBJ1-3; TRBD1 agrees at 10 bases. The CDR3 totals 16 residues. The junction had 7 bases not matched to a gene; V was cut back by 5 bases and J by 3 bases. The germline V gene encodes CDR1 MDHEN and CDR2 SYDVKM. The CDR3 coding sequence is TGTGCCAGCAGTCCGACAGGGGGCGCGGGTGGAAACACCATATATTTT. This sequence encodes CASSPTGGAGGNTIYF. The full variable domain, rest sourced from reference TRBV28 and TRBJ1-3, is DVKVTQSSRYLVKRTGEKVFLECVQDMDHENMFWYRQDPGLGLRLIYFSYDVKMKEKGDIPEGYSVSREKKERFSLILESASTNQTSMYLCASSPTGGAGGNTIYFGEGSWLTVV.

V gene TRBV7-2 combines with J gene TRBJ1-2; D possibly corresponds to TRBD1 (5 bases). CDR1 is SGHTA and CDR2 is FQGNSA in the germline V gene. There are 13 residues in the CDR3. Trimming took off 6 bases at V and 4 bases at J, with 12 bases between the two ends. The CDR3 region has the DNA TGTGCCAGCAGGCTTGACAGCGCCTATGGCTACACCTTC. This gives the protein CASRLDSAYGYTF.

The chain recombines TRBV18 with TRBJ2-5; D is undetermined. The V end was cut by 6 bases, the J end by 2 bases, with 16 bases between. The CDR3 spans 15 residues. Per germline, CDR1 KGHSH and CDR2 LQKENI. The DNA for the CDR3 is TGTGCCAGCTCCCCCAACCAGCCGACTCAAGAGACCCAGTACTTC. Protein: CASSPNQPTQETQYF. Supplemented by reference TRBV18 and TRBJ2-5, the full variable domain reads NAGVMQNPRHLVRRRGQEARLRCSPMKGHSHVYWYRQLPEEGLKFMVYLQKENIIDESGMPKERFSAEFPKEGPSILRIQQVVRGDSAAYFCASSPNQPTQETQYFGPGTRLLVL.

A single count supports this clone. The chain joins TRBV7-9 to TRBJ2-4, with D tentatively TRBD2 (6 bases). Trimming shortened V by 5 bases and J by 2 bases, and 13 bases separated the two germline ends. Germline V gives CDR1 SEHNR, CDR2 FQNEAQ (reference sequence). This CDR3 comprises 15 residues. CDR3: CASSPAGKTKNIQYF. The CDR3 nucleotides read TGTGCCAGCAGCCCCGCGGGGAAAACCAAAAACATTCAGTACTTC. The full variable domain, rest sourced from reference TRBV7-9 and TRBJ2-4, is DTGVSQNPRHKITKRGQNVTFRCDPISEHNRLYWYRQTLGQGPEFLTYFQNEAQLEKSRLLSDRFSAERPKGSFSTLEIQRTEQGDSAMYLCASSPAGKTKNIQYFGAGTRLSVL.

This clone was observed a handful of times. The chain combines TRBV28 with TRBJ2-1; 8 bases align to TRBD2. The V and J ends lost 3 bases and 4 bases, in that order; junction bases with no gene match: 2. The CDR3 length is 14 residues. Germline loops: CDR1 MDHEN, CDR2 SYDVKM. CDR3 amino acids: CASSLSGRYNEQFF. In DNA, the CDR3 is TGTGCCAGCAGTTTGAGCGGGAGATACAATGAGCAGTTCTTC.

The V and J genes are TRBV3-1 (or the pseudogene TRBV3-2) and TRBJ2-7, with D possibly TRBD1 on 6 matching bases. Trimming stripped 6 bases from V and 2 bases from J, with 11 bases between. Germline V lookup: CDR1 LGHDT, CDR2 YNNKEL (reference sequence). The CDR3 length is 13 residues. The CDR3 is CASSRTAAYEQYF. The CDR3 nucleotides are TGTGCCAGCAGTCGGACAGCCGCCTACGAGCAGTACTTC.

The chain recombines TRBV7-3 with TRBJ2-3; TRBD2 aligns across 7 bases. The germline V gene encodes CDR1 SGHTA and CDR2 FQGTGA. The junction had 3 bases not matched to a gene; V was cut back by 5 bases and J by 1 base. This CDR3 region has 14 residues. CDR3 bases: TGTGCCAGCAGCCGGACTAGTGGCACAGATACGCAGTATTTT. Translating gives CASSRTSGTDTQYF.

This clone was found once. The V gene is TRBV3-1 (or the pseudogene TRBV3-2), the J gene TRBJ1-5; no clear D gene. CDR3 length equals 12 residues. V shed 4 bases and J shed 5 bases, with 6 bases lying between them. In germline, CDR1 is LGHDT, CDR2 YNNKEL (reference sequence). CDR3 residues: CASSRGDQPQHF. The CDR3, as DNA: TGTGCCAGCAGCCGCGGGGATCAGCCCCAGCATTTT.

The V and J genes are TRBV7-3 and TRBJ2-2, with 11 bases fitting TRBD2. This CDR3 has 16 amino acids. Germline assignment: CDR1 SGHTA and CDR2 FQGTGA. J was trimmed by 6 bases and V by 0 bases; bases with no gene match: 3. CDR3 sequence (DNA): TGTGCCAGCAGCTTAACGACTAGCGGGGTTGCCGGGGAGCTGTTTTTT. This translates into CASSLTTSGVAGELFF.

This clone occurred once. The chain joins TRBV4-3 to TRBJ2-1; D possibly corresponds to TRBD1 (5 bases). Per the germline V gene, CDR1 is LGHNA and CDR2 is YSLEER. There are 13 residues in the CDR3. Trimming removed 1 base at V and 6 bases at J, with 7 bases between. DNA of the CDR3: TGCGCCAGCAGCCAAGGGGGCGGCAATGAGCAGTTCTTC. Translated: CASSQGGGNEQFF.

The chain employs TRBV2 and TRBJ1-3, with D perhaps TRBD1 (5 bases). V dropped 6 bases and J dropped 0 bases, with 9 bases sitting between them. The germline CDR1 and CDR2 sequences are SNHLY and FYNNEI. The CDR3 runs 14 residues. The DNA for the CDR3 is TGTGCCAGCAGCCCCGGGGGCTCTGGAAACACCATATATTTT. It is translated as CASSPGGSGNTIYF.

This sequence joins TRBV4-2 and TRBJ2-5, with 13 nucleotides matching TRBD2. This CDR3 is built from 18 residues. CDR1 and CDR2 from the germline V gene are LGHNA and YNFKEQ. J was trimmed by 6 bases and V by 1 base; bases with no gene match: 11. The CDR3: CASSQATLAGGDGKTQYF. The CDR3 nucleotides are TGTGCCAGCAGCCAAGCCACACTAGCGGGAGGGGATGGAAAGACCCAGTACTTC.

V usage is TRBV6-5 and J usage is TRBJ2-7; D uncertain. The length of the CDR3 is 15 residues. V was cut by 3 bases and J by 1 base, with 13 bases left in between. CDR1 is MNHEY and CDR2 is SVGAGI in the germline V gene. CDR3 DNA: TGTGCCAGCAGTTATCCCGGGTCGGATTCCTACGAGCAGTACTTC. As protein: CASSYPGSDSYEQYF.

CDR3 sequence: CASSLRGGGPTEAFF. The CDR3 DNA reads TGTGCCAGCAGCTTAAGGGGTGGAGGGCCCACTGAAGCTTTCTTT. The chain uses TRBV7-3 and TRBJ1-1; D is unresolved. The CDR3 is 15 amino acids. V was cut by 1 base and J by 4 bases, with 13 bases left in between. CDR1 SGHTA and CDR2 FQGTGA come from the germline V gene. Looking up the rest from reference TRBV7-3 and TRBJ1-1 gives the full variable domain: GAGVSQTPSNKVTEKGKYVELRCDPISGHTALYWYRQSLGQGPEFLIYFQGTGAADDSGLPNDRFFAVRPEGSVSTLKIQRTERGDSAVYLCASSLRGGGPTEAFFGQGTRLTVV.